These 11 T cell receptor beta chains were sequenced from one sample in a study of cytomegalovirus exposure and HLA in healthy donors. Primers for the PCR totalled 60 Vbeta and 13 Jbeta. Sequenced by immunoSEQ multiplex PCR; TCRdb stores in-frame clones only, minus some. The data hold roughly 100,000 clones, with over 70% observed a single time. Sequencing input: PBMCs. These receptor sequences come from a female donor in good health and CMV-seronegative.

The chain joins TRBV4-1 to TRBJ2-5; D remains unclear. This CDR3 spans 16 amino acids. The V end was cut by 0 bases, the J end by 4 bases, with 15 bases between. CDR1 MGHRA and CDR2 YSYEKL come from the germline V gene. The CDR3: CASSQDPAYRGETQYF. The CDR3 coding sequence is TGCGCCAGCAGCCAAGATCCCGCCTACCGAGGAGAGACCCAGTACTTC.

The genes are TRBV23-1 and TRBJ2-7; 10 nucleotides line up with TRBD1. TRBV23-1 is an open reading frame, and its role is uncertain. The CDR3 loop spans 16 amino acids. The V and J ends lost 3 bases and 1 base, in that order; junction bases with no gene match: 6. The DNA for the CDR3 is TGCGCCAGCAGTCACTATCGGGACAGGGGTTCCTACGAGCAGTACTTC. Translated: CASSHYRDRGSYEQYF.

The chain couples TRBV7-3 to TRBJ2-2; no firm D call. Germline CDR1 reads SGHTA; CDR2 reads FQGTGA. V was pared by 1 base and J by 0 bases, with 9 bases between. This CDR3 has 16 amino acids. CDR3 sequence (DNA): TGTGCCAGCAGCTTAAATGTATTCGCGAACACCGGGGAGCTGTTTTTT. The encoded protein is CASSLNVFANTGELFF.

The chain uses TRBV11-2 and TRBJ1-1; 8 nucleotides align to TRBD1. The CDR3 spans 13 residues. CDR1 is SGHAT and CDR2 is FQNNGV in the germline V gene. V lost 5 bases to trimming and J lost 4 bases; unmatched junction nucleotides: 3. DNA of the CDR3: TGTGCCAGCAGCGAGGACAGGGCCACTGAAGCTTTCTTT. This gives the protein CASSEDRATEAFF.

This clone was seen more than once but under ten times. The J gene is TRBJ1-2, the V gene TRBV5-5; the match to TRBD1 covers 7 bases. V gave up 4 bases and J gave up 8 bases; unmatched junction bases: 14. The length of the CDR3 is 15 residues. The V gene's germline CDR1 is SGHKS and CDR2 YYEKEE (reference sequence). The CDR3 DNA is TGTGCCAGCAGCCCCCGACAGGGCCCCGGAGGCGGCTACACCTTC. Encoded protein: CASSPRQGPGGGYTF.

J is TRBJ2-7 and V is TRBV7-9, with D hard to call. Trimming took 5 bases from V and 3 from J, leaving 5 bases between them. The CDR3 extends over 11 amino acids. Germline loops: CDR1 SEHNR, CDR2 FQNEAQ (reference sequence). The CDR3 reads CASSPHYEQYF. CDR3 coding DNA: TGTGCCAGCAGCCCACACTACGAGCAGTACTTC.

DNA of the CDR3: TGTGCCAGCTCTCAAGGGACTCCTGCTGAAAAACTGTTTTTT. Amino acid sequence: CASSQGTPAEKLFF. The J gene is TRBJ1-4, the V gene TRBV18, with D maybe TRBD1 (5 bases). This CDR3 spans 14 amino acids. V lost 6 bases and J lost 7, with 15 bases in between. Germline V lookup: CDR1 KGHSH, CDR2 LQKENI.

The chain uses TRBV6-5 and TRBJ2-2, with 9 bases aligning to TRBD1. In germline, CDR1 is MNHEY, CDR2 SVGAGI. The junction had 6 bases not matched to a gene; V was cut back by 6 bases and J by 4 bases. The CDR3 is 15 amino acids. The CDR3 sequence is CASSLTGGATGELFF. The CDR3 DNA reads TGTGCCAGCAGCTTGACAGGGGGTGCCACCGGGGAGCTGTTTTTT.

The count of this clone is one. This rearrangement joins TRBV30 to TRBJ2-1, with TRBD2 as a possible D gene (6 bases). This CDR3 has 12 amino acids. V was trimmed by 5 bases and J by 6 bases, leaving 11 bases between them. Germline CDR1 and CDR2: GTSNPN and SVGIG (reference sequence). CDR3 protein: CAWAPGGNEQFF. CDR3 sequence (DNA): TGTGCCTGGGCCCCCGGGGGCAATGAGCAGTTCTTC. Using reference TRBV30 and TRBJ2-1 for the parts outside the CDR3, the full variable domain is SQTIHQWPATLVQPVGSPLSLECTVEGTSNPNLYWYRQAAGRGLQLLFYSVGIGQISSEVPQNLSASRPQDRQFILSSKKLLLSDSGFYLCAWAPGGNEQFFGPGTRLTVL.

The chain carries TRBV7-8 and TRBJ2-7; 11 bases are a match to TRBD1. The CDR3 is 16 amino acids. Per germline, CDR1 SGHVS and CDR2 FQNEAQ. Trimming took 3 bases from V and 4 from J; bases not matched to a gene: 8. CDR3 sequence reads: CASSFREDRGQYEQYF. CDR3 bases: TGTGCCAGCAGCTTTAGGGAGGACAGGGGGCAATACGAGCAGTACTTC.

This chain connects TRBV28 to TRBJ2-3, with D unclear. The CDR3 totals 14 residues. Germline V lookup: CDR1 MDHEN, CDR2 SYDVKM. V was clipped by 7 bases and J by 2 bases, with 13 bases between them. The CDR3 DNA follows: TGTGCCAGCATACCGGTTGCACCCACAGATACGCAGTATTTT. It yields the protein CASIPVAPTDTQYF.